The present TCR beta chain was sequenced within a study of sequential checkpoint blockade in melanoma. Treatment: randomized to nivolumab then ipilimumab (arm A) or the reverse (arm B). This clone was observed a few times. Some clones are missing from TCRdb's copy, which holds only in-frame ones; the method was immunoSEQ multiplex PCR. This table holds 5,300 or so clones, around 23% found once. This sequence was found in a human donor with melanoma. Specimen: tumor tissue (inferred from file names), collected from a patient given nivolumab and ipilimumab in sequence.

The CDR3 bases are TGTGCCAGTGCAGAAAAAGAGACCCAGTACTTC. Protein product: CASAEKETQYF. The rearrangement uses TRBV19 and TRBJ2-5; unclear D gene. The germline V gene has CDR1 LNHDA and CDR2 SQIVND (reference sequence). V lost 8 bases, J lost 3 bases, and 7 bases lay in between. This CDR3 has 11 amino acids.